Listed here are 9 T cell receptor beta chains from one sample, sequenced in a study of Graves' ophthalmopathy and Graves' hyperthyroidism. Investigators amplified TCR beta CDR3 regions from RNA transcripts. A first-round RT-PCR used HTBI primers, followed by a second-round multiplex PCR. TCRdb re-derived calls from the multiplex PCR reads in MiXCR, one entry per CDR3 protein. The sample holds fewer than 350,000 distinct CDR3 sequences, roughly 15% seen once. The sample taken for sequencing was peripheral blood. These receptors all come from an adult man with Graves' ophthalmopathy.

This clonotype appeared many times. The chain has TRBV6-5 and TRBJ2-4; D possibly matches TRBD1 or TRBD2 (6 bases each). CDR3 length: 15 residues. Germline loops: CDR1 MNHEY, CDR2 SVGAGI. V was pared by 2 bases and J by 6 bases, with 14 bases between. The CDR3 sequence is CASSYTAGGGNIQYF. In DNA, the CDR3 is TGTGCCAGCAGTTACACCGCAGGAGGGGGAAACATTCAGTACTTC.

This clonotype occurred many times. The rearrangement uses TRBV6-1 and TRBJ1-2; a weak D match, TRBD1 (5 bases). The V gene lost 1 base and the J gene lost 8 bases, with 11 bases spanning the gap. CDR1 is MNHNS, CDR2 SASEGT, per germline. This CDR3 is 13 amino acids long. CDR3 sequence reads: CASSEGRAGGYTF. As DNA, the CDR3 is TGTGCCAGCAGTGAAGGCAGGGCAGGGGGCTACACCTTC.

At least ten counts were recorded for this clonotype. This CDR3 is CASSFRDFGNTIYF. CDR3 coding DNA: TGTGCCAGCAGCTTCCGGGACTTTGGAAACACCATATATTTT. The chain joins TRBV7-9 to TRBJ1-3; the D gene is possibly TRBD1 (5 bases). Germline values: CDR1 SEHNR, CDR2 FQNEAQ (reference sequence). The ends were cut back, 3 bases at V and 3 bases at J, with 9 bases in the middle. The CDR3 extends over 14 amino acids.

This clonotype was counted at least ten times. The chain has TRBV6-5 and TRBJ1-1; D call uncertain. Germline CDR1 reads MNHEY; CDR2 reads SVGAGI. This CDR3 has 13 amino acids. V was cut by 0 bases and J by 9 bases, with 11 bases left in between. CDR3 residues: CASSYSPEFQAFF. As DNA, the CDR3 is TGTGCCAGCAGTTACTCCCCAGAGTTTCAAGCTTTCTTT.

Many counts were recorded for this clonotype. The chain employs TRBV20-1 and TRBJ2-7; D not resolved. V was trimmed by 4 bases and J by 0 bases, leaving 13 bases between them. CDR3 length: 14 residues. CDR1 and CDR2 from the germline V gene are DFQATT and SNEGSKA (reference sequence). The CDR3 is CSAKTKQHSYEQYF. The CDR3 DNA reads as TGCAGTGCTAAGACCAAGCAGCACTCCTACGAGCAGTACTTC.

The table lists this clonotype with many counts. This sequence joins TRBV6-2 or TRBV6-3 and TRBJ1-1; D possibly corresponds to TRBD1 (5 bases). CDR1 and CDR2 (germline): MNHEY, SVGEGT. The CDR3 runs to 17 residues. Trimming removed 4 bases at V and 0 bases at J, with 18 bases between. CDR3 sequence: CASSSATGATMNTEAFF. In DNA form, the CDR3 reads TGTGCCAGCAGTTCAGCTACAGGAGCGACTATGAACACTGAAGCTTTCTTT.

The CDR3 spells CASSEAGGADQETQYF. CDR3 in DNA: TGTGCCAGCAGTGAAGCGGGGGGGGCAGATCAAGAGACCCAGTACTTC. This sequence joins TRBV6-1 and TRBJ2-5, with D perhaps TRBD2 (7 bases). CDR3 size: 16 residues. V gave up 0 bases and J gave up 2 bases, with 13 bases separating them. CDR1 and CDR2 from the germline V gene are MNHNS and SASEGT.

This clonotype was detected ten times or more. The chain recombines TRBV7-8 with TRBJ1-1; D is ambiguous. The germline gives CDR1 SGHVS, CDR2 FQNEAQ. Trimming pared 0 bases from V and 6 bases from J, leaving 11 bases between. The CDR3 has 14 residues. In DNA, the CDR3 is TGTGCCAGCAGCTTAGCAGGAGGGTGGGCTGAAGCTTTCTTT. Encoded protein: CASSLAGGWAEAFF.

This clonotype was seen repeatedly, ten times or more. The chain joins TRBV4-2 to TRBJ2-6; D not resolved. This CDR3 is built from 15 residues. V was clipped by 2 bases and J by 2 bases, with 7 bases between them. The germline V gene encodes CDR1 LGHNA and CDR2 YNFKEQ. DNA for the CDR3: TGTGCCAGCAGCCAATCGGACGCTGGGGCCAACGTCCTGACTTTC. Its protein product is CASSQSDAGANVLTF.